These 26 T cell receptor beta chains share one sample of origin, sequenced in a study of T cells in Graves' hyperthyroidism and ophthalmopathy. Amplification of TCR beta CDR3 regions was performed using RNA transcripts as template. The HTBI primer set served for first-round RT-PCR of the TCR CDR3. A single record per CDR3 protein comes from TCRdb applying MiXCR to the multiplex PCR reads. The sample carries 700,000 or so distinct CDR3 sequences, roughly 17% recorded once. The sequenced material came from blood. The receptors were sampled from a man between 18 and 35 years old with Graves' hyperthyroidism.

At least ten counts were recorded for this clonotype. This chain uses TRBV28 with TRBJ2-7; no firm D call. Germline CDR1 and CDR2: MDHEN and SYDVKM. The CDR3 is 14 residues long. V lost 6 bases to trimming and J lost 0 bases, with 12 bases between them. CDR3 in amino acids: CASRSPGYSYEQYF. The CDR3 nucleotides are TGTGCCAGCAGATCGCCCGGGTACTCCTACGAGCAGTACTTC.

The chain links TRBV9 to TRBJ2-1, with 7 bases that match TRBD2. The V gene end was trimmed by 3 bases and the J gene end by 7 bases; junction bases not matched to a gene: 4. The CDR3 has 13 residues. Germline assignment: CDR1 SGDLS and CDR2 YYNGEE. As DNA, the CDR3 is TGTGCCAGCAGCGGCGGGAGATTTAATGAGCAGTTCTTC. Protein: CASSGGRFNEQFF.

The chain joins TRBV7-3 to TRBJ1-2, with a weak D call TRBD1 (6 bases). The V gene's germline CDR1 is SGHTA and CDR2 FQGTGA. V was clipped by 6 bases and J by 4 bases, with 18 bases between them. This CDR3 is built from 15 residues. The CDR3 DNA reads as TGTGCCAGCAGACCAACTAACAGGGAGGCCTATGGCTACACCTTC. This codes for CASRPTNREAYGYTF.

Ten or more counts support this clonotype. The chain couples TRBV28 to TRBJ2-1; no clear D gene. The germline V gene has CDR1 MDHEN and CDR2 SYDVKM. V lost 3 bases, J lost 7 bases, and 4 bases lay in between. CDR3 length equals 11 residues. CDR3 loop: CASSLWNEQFF. The DNA of the CDR3 is TGTGCCAGCAGTTTGTGGAATGAGCAGTTCTTC.

In this sample, this clonotype turned up many times. The rearrangement links TRBV2 to TRBJ2-3, with D possibly called TRBD1 or TRBD2 (5 bases each). Germline-derived CDR1 and CDR2 are SNHLY and FYNNEI. The germline V and J ends were trimmed by 3 bases and 5 bases, with 12 bases remaining between them. There are 14 residues in the CDR3. DNA for the CDR3: TGTGCCAGCAGTGACGGGGCCAAGCGAGATACGCAGTATTTT. It encodes CASSDGAKRDTQYF.

This clonotype has at least ten counts. This chain connects TRBV6-1 to TRBJ2-1, with a tentative D call TRBD2 (6 bases). V gave up 6 bases and J gave up 12 bases, with 24 bases separating them. The CDR3 totals 15 residues. Germline CDR1 and CDR2: MNHNS and SASEGT. CDR3 residues: CASSPNRLGPRGQFF. In DNA form, the CDR3 reads TGTGCCAGCAGCCCCAATCGACTAGGGCCTAGGGGGCAGTTCTTC.

Ten or more counts support this clonotype. This sequence joins TRBV12-3 or TRBV12-4 and TRBJ1-5, with D perhaps TRBD1 (5 bases). Trimming removed 3 bases at V and 5 bases at J, with 11 bases between. This CDR3 region has 14 residues. The CDR3 DNA is TGTGCCAGCAGTTTTTGGGGCAGGGATCAGCCCCAGCATTTT. Its translation is CASSFWGRDQPQHF.

This clonotype was detected only a few times. The chain links TRBV29-1 to TRBJ2-7; TRBD2 agrees at 8 bases. Per the germline V gene, CDR1 is SQVTM and CDR2 is ANQGSEA. CDR3 length: 17 residues. The J segment lost 0 bases and the V segment lost 2 bases, leaving 12 bases of the junction unmatched. In nucleotides, the CDR3 is TGCAGCGTTGAAACGTTTAGCGGGACCCCAGGCTCCTACGAGCAGTACTTC. Its protein is CSVETFSGTPGSYEQYF.

This clonotype turned up a few times. The J gene is TRBJ1-1, the V gene TRBV10-3; D is possibly TRBD1 (5 bases). CDR1 ENHRY and CDR2 SYGVKD come from the germline V gene. V was shortened by 8 bases and J by 4 bases, with 8 bases between the two germline ends. The CDR3 has 11 residues. CDR3: CAIGRATEAFF. The CDR3 DNA reads as TGTGCCATCGGCAGGGCCACTGAAGCTTTCTTT.

This clonotype was counted ten times or more. A read error may produce the germline difference seen at one junction end. The chain recombines TRBV20-1 with TRBJ2-3, with 12 bases aligning to TRBD2. The CDR3 length is 14 residues. CDR1 is DFQATT and CDR2 is SNEGSKA in the germline V gene (reference sequence). This CDR3 is CSPSGRAAADTQYF. The DNA of the CDR3 is TGCAGTCCTAGCGGGAGGGCCGCGGCAGATACGCAGTATTTT.

This chain uses TRBV29-1 with TRBJ2-1; D call uncertain. The germline V gene has CDR1 SQVTM and CDR2 ANQGSEA. V was clipped by 6 bases and J by 4 bases, with 13 bases between them. The CDR3 is made up of 13 amino acids. Here the CDR3 DNA reads TGCAGCGTCCGGACCCGACTTTACAATGAGCAGTTCTTC. As protein: CSVRTRLYNEQFF.

This clonotype has only a few counts. The chain's CDR3 is CASSLSQGHTEAFF. CDR3 nucleotide sequence: TGTGCCAGCAGCTTATCTCAGGGGCACACTGAAGCTTTCTTT. The chain links TRBV11-1 to TRBJ1-1, with D possibly TRBD1 on 6 matching bases. CDR1 SGHAT and CDR2 FQDESV come from the germline V gene (reference sequence). This CDR3 contains 14 residues. The V gene lost 2 bases and the J gene lost 3 bases, with 10 bases spanning the gap.

The chain joins TRBV19 to TRBJ1-2; 7 nucleotides line up with TRBD1. Germline lookup yields CDR1 LNHDA and CDR2 SQIVND (reference sequence). CDR3 size: 14 residues. The J segment lost 8 bases and the V segment lost 5 bases, leaving 11 bases of the junction unmatched. CDR3 in amino acids: CASSSPQGGDGYTF. The CDR3 coding sequence is TGTGCCAGTAGTTCCCCCCAAGGGGGCGACGGCTACACCTTC.

This clonotype occurred many times. The gene calls are TRBV28 and TRBJ2-3; D gene uncertain. The CDR3 length is 16 residues. Germline lookup yields CDR1 MDHEN and CDR2 SYDVKM. Trimming stripped 4 bases from V and 1 base from J, with 15 bases between. This CDR3 is CASSSLQGFGTDTQYF. The CDR3, as DNA: TGTGCCAGCAGTTCCCTACAAGGGTTTGGCACAGATACGCAGTATTTT. Full variable domain (remainder filled in from reference TRBV28 and TRBJ2-3): DVKVTQSSRYLVKRTGEKVFLECVQDMDHENMFWYRQDPGLGLRLIYFSYDVKMKEKGDIPEGYSVSREKKERFSLILESASTNQTSMYLCASSSLQGFGTDTQYFGPGTRLTVL.

This clonotype was counted ten times or more. The rearrangement joins TRBV28 to TRBJ2-5; D call uncertain. Germline CDR1 and CDR2: MDHEN and SYDVKM. V was cut by 5 bases and J by 5 bases, with 12 bases left in between. This CDR3 has 13 residues. CDR3 coding DNA: TGTGCCAGCAGTCGCGGTTTGGGGGAGACCCAGTACTTC. Translation gives CASSRGLGETQYF. Full variable domain (missing parts from reference TRBV28 and TRBJ2-5): DVKVTQSSRYLVKRTGEKVFLECVQDMDHENMFWYRQDPGLGLRLIYFSYDVKMKEKGDIPEGYSVSREKKERFSLILESASTNQTSMYLCASSRGLGETQYFGPGTRLLVL.

This rearrangement joins TRBV6-1 to TRBJ2-7, with 7 positions matching TRBD2. The CDR3 runs to 14 residues. Looked up from germline, CDR1 is MNHNS and CDR2 is SASEGT. V was pared by 8 bases and J by 1 base, with 8 bases of the junction left unmatched. The chain's CDR3 is CASAGRDYSYEQYF. CDR3 bases: TGTGCCAGCGCCGGAAGGGACTATTCCTACGAGCAGTACTTC.

This clonotype was recorded many times. V gene TRBV2 combines with J gene TRBJ2-5; TRBD1 might be the D (5 bases). V was cut by 6 bases and J by 3 bases, with 8 bases left in between. Germline loops: CDR1 SNHLY, CDR2 FYNNEI. This CDR3 region has 12 residues. The CDR3 DNA reads TGTGCCAGCAGCGAGACAGAAGAGACCCAGTACTTC. It yields the protein CASSETEETQYF.

This clonotype was counted only a few times. CDR3 DNA: TGCAGTGCTAGAGAGGGGGGGAGTCGGACTGAAGCTTTCTTT. Encoded protein: CSAREGGSRTEAFF. V gene TRBV20-1 combines with J gene TRBJ1-1, with D maybe TRBD1 (5 bases). Trimming left V 0 bases short and J 5 bases short, with 13 bases between. From germline, CDR1 is DFQATT and CDR2 SNEGSKA (reference sequence). The CDR3 sequence is 14 residues long.

CDR3 DNA sequence: TGTGCCAGCAGCCTGGGACAGACCAATTCACCCCTCCACTTT. Residues: CASSLGQTNSPLHF. V gene TRBV5-4 combines with J gene TRBJ1-6; TRBD1 agrees at 7 bases. From germline, CDR1 is SGHNT and CDR2 YYREEE (reference sequence). Trimming removed 4 bases from V and 7 bases from J; junction bases left unmatched: 5. This CDR3 is built from 14 residues.

As for this clonotype: A read error may explain this, as a much larger clone is one base away. The rearrangement joins TRBV9 to TRBJ2-7; TRBD2 matches at 10 bases. The CDR3 totals 14 residues. The germline V gene encodes CDR1 SGDLS and CDR2 YYNGEE. The CDR3, as DNA: TGTGCCAGCAGCGAGGCTAGCGGGAGTTACGAGCGGTACTTC. Protein: CASSEASGSYERYF.

The chain couples TRBV7-9 to TRBJ2-7; no clear D gene. Germline lookup yields CDR1 SEHNR and CDR2 FQNEAQ (reference sequence). The CDR3 consists of 12 residues. V was clipped by 3 bases and J by 5 bases, with 8 bases between them. The CDR3 here is CASSFYGDEQYF. Written as DNA, the CDR3 is TGTGCCAGCAGCTTTTATGGGGACGAGCAGTACTTC. Together with reference TRBV7-9 and TRBJ2-7, the CDR3 gives the full variable domain: DTGVSQNPRHKITKRGQNVTFRCDPISEHNRLYWYRQTLGQGPEFLTYFQNEAQLEKSRLLSDRFSAERPKGSFSTLEIQRTEQGDSAMYLCASSFYGDEQYFGPGTRLTVT.

The chain links TRBV11-2 to TRBJ2-1; TRBD1 matches 12 bases. From germline, CDR1 is SGHAT and CDR2 FQNNGV. The CDR3 covers 16 residues. Trimming took 1 base from V and 5 from J; bases not matched to a gene: 3. The CDR3 is CASSLGGQGANNEQFF. CDR3 coding DNA: TGTGCCAGCAGCTTAGGGGGACAGGGGGCGAACAATGAGCAGTTCTTC.

The V and J genes are TRBV15 and TRBJ2-3, with 8 bases that match TRBD2. This CDR3 is 15 amino acids long. Trimming cost V 0 bases and J 5 bases; bases outside gene matches: 4. Germline lookup yields CDR1 LNHNV and CDR2 YYDKDF (reference sequence). Written as DNA, the CDR3 is TGTGCCACCAGCAGAGATCAAGCGGGAGTAGATACGCAGTATTTT. The encoded protein is CATSRDQAGVDTQYF.

This clonotype was counted ten times or more. The chain recombines TRBV7-9 with TRBJ2-5, with 9 bases that match TRBD2. This CDR3 is 17 amino acids long. CDR1 SEHNR and CDR2 FQNEAQ come from the germline V gene (reference sequence). Germline trimming cut 4 bases from V and 5 bases from J; bases unmatched to any gene: 14. The CDR3 is CASSSTRGTSWRETQYF. The CDR3 DNA sequence: TGTGCCAGCAGCTCGACACGCGGGACTAGCTGGCGGGAGACCCAGTACTTC.

This clonotype was counted many times. The J gene is TRBJ2-7, the V gene TRBV30; D not certain. Germline lookup yields CDR1 GTSNPN and CDR2 SVGIG (reference sequence). The CDR3 totals 12 residues. The V and J ends lost 0 bases and 5 bases respectively, with 8 bases between them. In DNA form, the CDR3 reads TGTGCCTGGAGTGTCGGGCCCAACGAGCAGTACTTC. This translates into CAWSVGPNEQYF.

The V gene is TRBV19, the J gene TRBJ2-1; 8 bases agree with TRBD1. The length of the CDR3 is 15 residues. Germline values: CDR1 LNHDA, CDR2 SQIVND (reference sequence). V lost 6 bases to trimming and J lost 7 bases; unmatched junction nucleotides: 11. Written as DNA, the CDR3 is TGTGCCAGTAGCCCCCCAGACAGGGGAAGGAATGAGCAGTTCTTC. This translates into CASSPPDRGRNEQFF.